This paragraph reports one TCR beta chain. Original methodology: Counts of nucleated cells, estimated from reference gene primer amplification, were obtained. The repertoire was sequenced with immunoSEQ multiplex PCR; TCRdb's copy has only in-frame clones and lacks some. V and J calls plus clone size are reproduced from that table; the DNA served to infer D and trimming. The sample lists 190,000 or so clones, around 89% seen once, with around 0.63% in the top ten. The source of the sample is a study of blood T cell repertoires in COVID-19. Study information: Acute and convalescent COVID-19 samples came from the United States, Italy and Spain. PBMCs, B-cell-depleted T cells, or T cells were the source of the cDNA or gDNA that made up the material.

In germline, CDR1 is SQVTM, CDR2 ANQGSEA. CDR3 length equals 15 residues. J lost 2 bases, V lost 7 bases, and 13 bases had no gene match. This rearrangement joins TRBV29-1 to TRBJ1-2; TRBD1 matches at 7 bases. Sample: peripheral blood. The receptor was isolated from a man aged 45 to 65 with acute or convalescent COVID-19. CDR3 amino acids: CSATPAGTVNYGYTF. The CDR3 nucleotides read TGCAGCGCTACTCCTGCCGGGACAGTGAACTATGGCTACACCTTC.